Given below is one T cell receptor (beta chain) in context. What it binds is not known. The sample originates from a study of cytomegalovirus exposure and HLA in healthy donors. The study's findings and limits: Later genetic work tied a missense DCLRE1C variant to beta-chain V and J trimming. Most TCRs appeared rarely, but some public TCRs recurred in many donors. It was shown in a later analysis that HLA-associated TCR beta chains were more clonally expanded than other, equally common chains.

PCR employed 60 Vbeta and 13 Jbeta primers. Sequenced by immunoSEQ multiplex PCR; TCRdb stores in-frame clones only, minus some. The sample records around 150,000 clones, 79% being singletons. The CDR3 contains 13 residues. The V and J ends lost 7 bases and 7 bases, in that order; junction bases with no gene match: 7. Per the germline V gene, CDR1 is SNHLY and CDR2 is FYNNEI. Donors likely had unrecorded immune exposures despite being nominally healthy when sampled. This chain uses TRBV2 with TRBJ1-5; TRBD1 aligns across 7 bases. This TCR derives from a man aged 45-65 years in good health and CMV-seropositive. Sequencing was carried out using PBMCs. The CDR3, as DNA: TGTGCCAGCACCGCAGACAGGGAACAGCCCCAGCATTTT. Protein product: CASTADREQPQHF. Filled out from reference TRBV2 and TRBJ1-5, the complete variable domain reads EPEVTQTPSHQVTQMGQEVILRCVPISNHLYFYWYRQILGQKVEFLVSFYNNEISEKSEIFDDQFSVERPDGSNFTLKIRSTKLEDSAMYFCASTADREQPQHFGDGTRLSIL.